The 5 T cell receptor beta chains in this list originate from one sample, sequenced in a study of blood T cells in healthy people across ages. Combining a sample-barcoded 5' primer with a J-beta primer mix, a second PCR ran for roughly 7 to 12 cycles. TCRdb re-derived calls from the 5' RACE reads in MiXCR, one entry per CDR3 protein. Altogether over 1,500,000 distinct CDR3 sequences are present, about two fifths being singletons, with the ten largest covering 20% to 25%. Specimen: blood. These receptors originate from a human donor in good health.

V gene TRBV12-3 or TRBV12-4 combines with J gene TRBJ1-5; D call uncertain. V dropped 2 bases and J dropped 0 bases, with 8 bases sitting between them. This CDR3 contains 15 residues. The CDR3 loop is CASSLMPLSNQPQHF. CDR3 nucleotide sequence: TGTGCCAGCAGTTTAATGCCCCTTAGCAATCAGCCCCAGCATTTT.

CDR3 loop: CSARDRITSGGAIGWVDTQYF. CDR3 nucleotide sequence: TGCAGTGCTAGAGACCGAATTACTAGCGGGGGGGCGATAGGGTGGGTAGATACGCAGTATTTT. The chain employs TRBV20-1 and TRBJ2-3; 13 nucleotides agree with TRBD2. This CDR3 region has 21 residues. Germline V gives CDR1 DFQATT, CDR2 SNEGSKA (reference sequence). With V trimmed by 0 bases and J by 5 bases, 20 bases remained unmatched.

The DNA for the CDR3 is TGCAGTGCTAGAGGCGTCGGGGCCGTATTAGGGAATCAGCCCCAGCATTTT. Its translation is CSARGVGAVLGNQPQHF. The chain links TRBV20-1 to TRBJ1-5, with D possibly being TRBD1 (5 bases). The germline V gene encodes CDR1 DFQATT and CDR2 SNEGSKA (reference sequence). The CDR3 contains 17 residues. V was shortened by 1 base and J by 4 bases, with 20 bases between the two germline ends.

This rearrangement joins TRBV5-6 to TRBJ2-5; 7 bases are shared with TRBD1. The CDR3 is 15 residues long. The germline V gene has CDR1 SGHDT and CDR2 YYEEEE. The V gene end was trimmed by 4 bases and the J gene end by 7 bases; junction bases not matched to a gene: 13. The CDR3 spells CASSRRTGWRWTQYF. The CDR3, as DNA: TGTGCCAGCAGCCGGAGGACAGGTTGGAGGTGGACCCAGTACTTC.

The V call is TRBV27, the J call TRBJ2-1; TRBD1 or TRBD2 may be the D gene (5 bases each). CDR1 is MNHEY and CDR2 is SMNVEV in the germline V gene (reference sequence). The germline V and J ends were trimmed by 4 bases and 9 bases, with 13 bases remaining between them. The CDR3 sequence is 13 residues long. In DNA form, the CDR3 reads TGTGCCAGCAGTTACGGGGCATATGGTGAGCAGTTCTTC. Protein product: CASSYGAYGEQFF.